The sequence of this T cell receptor (beta chain) was determined in a study of blood T cell repertoires in COVID-19. Method: immunoSEQ multiplex PCR; TCRdb's copy keeps in-frame clones and lacks some. The sample contains 100,000 or so clones, roughly 92% of which appear only once. Germline V lookup: CDR1 SGHTA, CDR2 FQGNSA. The CDR3 is made up of 15 amino acids. V trimming: 2 bases; J trimming: 5 bases; junction bases outside the gene matches: 6. The sample consisted of peripheral blood. The chain recombines TRBV7-2 with TRBJ1-2; 9 positions agree with TRBD1. The TCR comes from a man between 65 and 79 years old with acute or convalescent COVID-19. CDR3 DNA: TGTGCCAGCAGCTTACAAACAGGGGGCGCGTATGGCTACACCTTC. Amino acids: CASSLQTGGAYGYTF. The complete variable domain, with remaining parts taken from reference TRBV7-2 and TRBJ1-2, reads GAGVSQSPSNKVTEKGKDVELRCDPISGHTALYWYRQSLGQGLEFLIYFQGNSAPDKSGLPSDRFSAERTGGSVSTLTIQRTQQEDSAVYLCASSLQTGGAYGYTFGSGTRLTVV.